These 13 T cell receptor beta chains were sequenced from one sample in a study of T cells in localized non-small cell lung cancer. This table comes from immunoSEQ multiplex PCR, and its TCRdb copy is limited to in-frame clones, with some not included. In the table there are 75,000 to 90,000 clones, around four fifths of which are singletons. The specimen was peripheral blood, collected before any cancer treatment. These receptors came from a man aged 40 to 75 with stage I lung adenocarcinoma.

CDR3 region: CASSPGTGRNIQYF. The CDR3 DNA reads TGTGCCAGCTCACCAGGGACAGGGAGAAACATTCAGTACTTC. V and J are TRBV18 and TRBJ2-4; 9 bases map to TRBD1. This CDR3 region has 14 residues. J was trimmed by 6 bases and V by 2 bases; bases with no gene match: 2. Germline V gene data show CDR1 as KGHSH and CDR2 as LQKENI. Full variable domain (remainder filled in from reference TRBV18 and TRBJ2-4): NAGVMQNPRHLVRRRGQEARLRCSPMKGHSHVYWYRQLPEEGLKFMVYLQKENIIDESGMPKERFSAEFPKEGPSILRIQQVVRGDSAAYFCASSPGTGRNIQYFGAGTRLSVL.

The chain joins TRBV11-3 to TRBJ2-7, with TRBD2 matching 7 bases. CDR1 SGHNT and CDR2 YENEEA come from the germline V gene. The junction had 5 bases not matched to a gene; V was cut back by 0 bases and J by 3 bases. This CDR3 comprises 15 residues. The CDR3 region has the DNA TGTGCCAGCAGCTTAGATCCTAGCGGAAGCTACGAGCAGTACTTC. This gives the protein CASSLDPSGSYEQYF.

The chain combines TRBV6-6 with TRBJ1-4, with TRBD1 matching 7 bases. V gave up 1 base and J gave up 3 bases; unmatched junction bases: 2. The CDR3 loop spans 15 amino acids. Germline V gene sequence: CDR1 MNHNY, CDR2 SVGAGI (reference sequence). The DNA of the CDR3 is TGTGCCAGCAGTTACTTCCAGGGGGCTAATGAAAAACTGTTTTTT. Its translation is CASSYFQGANEKLFF.

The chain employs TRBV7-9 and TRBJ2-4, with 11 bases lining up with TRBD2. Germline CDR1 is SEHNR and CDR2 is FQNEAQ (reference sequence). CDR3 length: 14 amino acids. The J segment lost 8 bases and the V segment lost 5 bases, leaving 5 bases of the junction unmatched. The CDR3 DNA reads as TGTGCCAGCAGCATTAGCGGGGGGGCAGACATTCAGTACTTC. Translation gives CASSISGGADIQYF.

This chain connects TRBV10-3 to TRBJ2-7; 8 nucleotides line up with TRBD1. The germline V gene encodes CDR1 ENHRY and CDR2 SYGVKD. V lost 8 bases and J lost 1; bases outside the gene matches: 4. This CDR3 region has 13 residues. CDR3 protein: CAILDRGSYEQYF. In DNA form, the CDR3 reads TGTGCCATCTTAGACAGGGGATCCTACGAGCAGTACTTC.

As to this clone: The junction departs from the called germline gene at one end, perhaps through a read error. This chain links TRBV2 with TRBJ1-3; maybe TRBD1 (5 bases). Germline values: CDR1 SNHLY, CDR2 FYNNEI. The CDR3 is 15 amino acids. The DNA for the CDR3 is TGTGCCAGCAGAGAAGGACACCGCTCTGGAAACACCATATATTTT. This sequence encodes CASREGHRSGNTIYF.

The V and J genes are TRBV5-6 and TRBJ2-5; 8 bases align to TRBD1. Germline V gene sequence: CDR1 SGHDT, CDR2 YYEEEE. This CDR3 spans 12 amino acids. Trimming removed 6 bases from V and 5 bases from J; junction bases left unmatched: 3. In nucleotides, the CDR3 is TGTGCCAGCACGACAGGGGAGGAGACCCAGTACTTC. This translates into CASTTGEETQYF.

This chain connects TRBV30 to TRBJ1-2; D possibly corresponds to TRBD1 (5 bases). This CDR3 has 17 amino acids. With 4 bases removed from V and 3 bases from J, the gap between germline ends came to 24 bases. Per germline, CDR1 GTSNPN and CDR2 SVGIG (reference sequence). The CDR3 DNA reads TGTGCCTGGAATCGACTCTCTAGAGGGACGTTAGACTATGGCTACACCTTC. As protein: CAWNRLSRGTLDYGYTF. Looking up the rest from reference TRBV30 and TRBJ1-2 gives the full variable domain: SQTIHQWPATLVQPVGSPLSLECTVEGTSNPNLYWYRQAAGRGLQLLFYSVGIGQISSEVPQNLSASRPQDRQFILSSKKLLLSDSGFYLCAWNRLSRGTLDYGYTFGSGTRLTVV.

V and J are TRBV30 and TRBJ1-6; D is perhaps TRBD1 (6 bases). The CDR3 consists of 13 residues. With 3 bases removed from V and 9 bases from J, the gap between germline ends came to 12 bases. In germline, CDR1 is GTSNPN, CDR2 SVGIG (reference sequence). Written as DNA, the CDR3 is TGTGCCTGGAGCTACCGGACAGCTTCACCCCTCCACTTT. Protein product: CAWSYRTASPLHF. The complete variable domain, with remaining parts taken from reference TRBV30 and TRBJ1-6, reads SQTIHQWPATLVQPVGSPLSLECTVEGTSNPNLYWYRQAAGRGLQLLFYSVGIGQISSEVPQNLSASRPQDRQFILSSKKLLLSDSGFYLCAWSYRTASPLHFGNGTRLTVT.

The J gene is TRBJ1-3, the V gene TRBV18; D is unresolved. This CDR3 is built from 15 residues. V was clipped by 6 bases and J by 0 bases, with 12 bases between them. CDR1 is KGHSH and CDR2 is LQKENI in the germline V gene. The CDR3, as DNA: TGTGCCAGCTCGCCCCACCCTCTCTCTGGAAACACCATATATTTT. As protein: CASSPHPLSGNTIYF.

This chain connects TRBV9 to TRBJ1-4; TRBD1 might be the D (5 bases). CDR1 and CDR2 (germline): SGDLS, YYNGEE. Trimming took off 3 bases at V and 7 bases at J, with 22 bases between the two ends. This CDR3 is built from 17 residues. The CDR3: CASSAPSGGAGVEKLFF. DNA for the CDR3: TGTGCCAGCAGCGCCCCCTCGGGAGGGGCAGGAGTTGAAAAACTGTTTTTT.

The CDR3 sequence: CAWSVRGQQNIQYF. In DNA form, the CDR3 reads TGTGCCTGGAGTGTAAGGGGACAACAAAACATTCAGTACTTC. The V call is TRBV30, the J call TRBJ2-4, with D perhaps TRBD1 (6 bases). The CDR3 has 14 residues. Trimming shortened V by 0 bases and J by 5 bases, and 11 bases separated the two germline ends. Germline loops: CDR1 GTSNPN, CDR2 SVGIG (reference sequence).

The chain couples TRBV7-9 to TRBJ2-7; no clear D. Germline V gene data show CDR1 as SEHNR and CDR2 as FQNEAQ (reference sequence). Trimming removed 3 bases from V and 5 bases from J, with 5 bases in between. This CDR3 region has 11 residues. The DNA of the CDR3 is TGTGCCAGCAGCTTCTACGACGAGCAGTACTTC. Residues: CASSFYDEQYF.